This T cell receptor (beta chain) was sequenced in a study of blood T cells in healthy people across ages. The sample, about 9.2 milliliters of peripheral blood, was drawn from each donor. The use of a sample-barcoded 5' primer and a J-beta primer mix characterized a second PCR of about 7 to 12 cycles. Using its own MiXCR run on the 5' RACE reads, TCRdb lists one record per CDR3 protein. The profile shows under 1 million distinct CDR3 sequences, approximately 48% of them singletons. The CDR3 totals 13 residues. Germline V gene data show CDR1 as SGHTA and CDR2 as FQGNSA. The germline V and J ends were trimmed by 3 bases and 10 bases, with 15 bases remaining between them. Notes on the study in general: Changes seen in expanded clonotypes were possibly confounded by donor CMV status left unknown. Among long-lived donors, naive CD4+ cells were more numerous and diversity higher than in aged donors.

Comments on this clonotype: Its cognate antigen is unknown.

Input material: blood. This clonotype originated in a man in his 60s in good health. The chain carries TRBV7-2 and TRBJ1-2; D is undetermined. CDR3 sequence: CASSLLQSSYYTF. CDR3 nucleotide sequence: TGTGCCAGCAGCTTGTTACAGTCCTCCTACTACACCTTC.